The entry below gives a single TCR beta chain sequence along with its context. Its antigen is as yet unknown. RNA fractions of 10%, 30% or 50% and about 19,000 to 1,100,000 sorted cells were the source of naive CD8 libraries. Based on a CD8+CD4-CCR7+CD45RA+ profile, naive CD8 T cells were sorted. This record belongs to a study of molecular identifiers for immune sequencing clone quantification. Regarding the study as a whole: Highly expanded clone sizes could be underestimated by identical TCR molecules that share a barcode.

TCRdb re-analysed the PCR reads in MiXCR, keeping a single row per CDR3 protein. This table holds 550,000 to 750,000 distinct CDR3 sequences, about 20% found once. This CDR3 has 16 amino acids. Trimming cost V 5 bases and J 4 bases, with 18 bases left between them. Germline CDR1 is MNHEY and CDR2 is SMNVEV (reference sequence). This TCR derives from a human donor in good health. Some libraries in this study had Jurkat cell RNA spiked in. The rearrangement uses TRBV27 and TRBJ1-3, with D hard to call. The sample consisted of naive CD8+ T cells from blood, with Jurkat cell RNA spiked in. The sample's subset: FACS-sorted CD8+CD4-CCR7+CD45RA+ naive T cells. This CDR3 is CASSPSAGLGGNTIYF. CDR3 nucleotides: TGTGCCAGCAGTCCCTCCGCCGGGTTAGGAGGAAACACCATATATTTT.